The T cell receptor beta chain described here comes from a study of shared clonotypes between healthy human individuals. Generated by immunoSEQ multiplex PCR, the TCRdb table keeps only in-frame clones and is missing some. The sample gives about 2 million clones, roughly 94% of which show up once; 0.1% to 0.15% is in the top ten. The sequenced material came from naive CD4+ T cells sorted from blood. Sample subset: CD45RA+ positively selected. The origin of this receptor is a young man in good health.

CDR3 sequence: CASSPQGPGYTF. DNA of the CDR3: TGTGCCAGCAGCCCGCAGGGGCCCGGCTACACCTTC. The chain recombines TRBV7-9 with TRBJ1-2; TRBD1 is a possible D gene (6 bases). Germline values: CDR1 SEHNR, CDR2 FQNEAQ (reference sequence). V lost 5 bases and J lost 8, with 12 bases in between. CDR3 length: 12 amino acids.